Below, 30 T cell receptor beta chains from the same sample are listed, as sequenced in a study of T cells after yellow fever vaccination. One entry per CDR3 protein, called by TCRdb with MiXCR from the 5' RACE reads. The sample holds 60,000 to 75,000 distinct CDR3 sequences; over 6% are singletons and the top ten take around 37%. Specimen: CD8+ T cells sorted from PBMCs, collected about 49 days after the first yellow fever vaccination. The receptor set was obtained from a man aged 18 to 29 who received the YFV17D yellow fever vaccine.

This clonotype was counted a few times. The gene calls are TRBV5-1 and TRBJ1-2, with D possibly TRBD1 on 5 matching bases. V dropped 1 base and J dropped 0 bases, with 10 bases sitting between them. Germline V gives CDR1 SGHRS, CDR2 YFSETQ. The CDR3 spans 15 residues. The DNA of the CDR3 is TGCGCCAGCAGCTTGATAGGGGAATCTAACTATGGCTACACCTTC. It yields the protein CASSLIGESNYGYTF. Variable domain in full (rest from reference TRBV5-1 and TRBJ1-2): KAGVTQTPRYLIKTRGQQVTLSCSPISGHRSVSWYQQTPGQGLQFLFEYFSETQRNKGNFPGRFSGRQFSNSRSEMNVSTLELGDSALYLCASSLIGESNYGYTFGSGTRLTVV.

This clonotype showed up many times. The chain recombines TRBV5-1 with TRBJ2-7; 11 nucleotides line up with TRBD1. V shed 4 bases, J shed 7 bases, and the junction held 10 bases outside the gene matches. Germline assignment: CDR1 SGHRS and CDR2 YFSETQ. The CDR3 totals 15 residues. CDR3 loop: CASSVWTGGLGEQYV. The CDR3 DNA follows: TGCGCCAGCAGCGTCTGGACAGGGGGCTTAGGGGAGCAGTACGTC.

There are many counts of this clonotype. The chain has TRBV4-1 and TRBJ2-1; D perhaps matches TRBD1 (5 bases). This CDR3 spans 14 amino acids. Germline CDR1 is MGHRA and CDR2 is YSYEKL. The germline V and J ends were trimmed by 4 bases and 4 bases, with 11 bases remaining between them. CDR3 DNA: TGCGCCAGCAGCCCCGCAGGGCAGTACAATGAGCAGTTCTTC. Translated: CASSPAGQYNEQFF.

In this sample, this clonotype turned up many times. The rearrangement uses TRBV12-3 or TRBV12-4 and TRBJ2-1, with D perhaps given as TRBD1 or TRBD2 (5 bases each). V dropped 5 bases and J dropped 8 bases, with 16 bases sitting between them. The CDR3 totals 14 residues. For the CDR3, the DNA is TGTGCCAGCAGTCCACCAGGGCGGGCCGATGAGCAGTTCTTC. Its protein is CASSPPGRADEQFF.

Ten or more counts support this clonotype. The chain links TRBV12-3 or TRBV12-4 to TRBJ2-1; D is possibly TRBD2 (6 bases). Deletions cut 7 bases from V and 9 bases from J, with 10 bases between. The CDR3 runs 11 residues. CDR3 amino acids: CASNGGAEQFF. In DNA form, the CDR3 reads TGTGCCAGCAACGGAGGGGCTGAGCAGTTCTTC.

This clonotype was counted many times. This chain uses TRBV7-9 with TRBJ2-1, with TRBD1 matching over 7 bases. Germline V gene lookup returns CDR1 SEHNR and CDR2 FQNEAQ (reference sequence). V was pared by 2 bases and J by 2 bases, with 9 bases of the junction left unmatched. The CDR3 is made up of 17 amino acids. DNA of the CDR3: TGTGCCAGCAGCTTATCAAACCCAGGGGGACCCTACAATGAGCAGTTCTTC. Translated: CASSLSNPGGPYNEQFF. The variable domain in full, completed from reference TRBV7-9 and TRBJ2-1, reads DTGVSQNPRHKITKRGQNVTFRCDPISEHNRLYWYRQTLGQGPEFLTYFQNEAQLEKSRLLSDRFSAERPKGSFSTLEIQRTEQGDSAMYLCASSLSNPGGPYNEQFFGPGTRLTVL.

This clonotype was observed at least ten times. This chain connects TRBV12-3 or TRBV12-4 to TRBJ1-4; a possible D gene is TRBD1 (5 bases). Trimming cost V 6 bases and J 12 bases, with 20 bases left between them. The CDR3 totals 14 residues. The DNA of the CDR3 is TGTGCCAGCAGCCGATACAGGACCCTGGAAGAACTGTTTTTT. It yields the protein CASSRYRTLEELFF.

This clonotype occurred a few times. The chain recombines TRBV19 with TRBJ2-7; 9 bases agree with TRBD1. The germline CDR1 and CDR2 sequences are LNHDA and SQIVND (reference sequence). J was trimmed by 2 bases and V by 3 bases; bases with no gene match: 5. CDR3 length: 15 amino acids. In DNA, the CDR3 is TGTGCCAGTAGTATGTTCTGGACAGGGGCCTACGAGCAGTACTTC. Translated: CASSMFWTGAYEQYF.

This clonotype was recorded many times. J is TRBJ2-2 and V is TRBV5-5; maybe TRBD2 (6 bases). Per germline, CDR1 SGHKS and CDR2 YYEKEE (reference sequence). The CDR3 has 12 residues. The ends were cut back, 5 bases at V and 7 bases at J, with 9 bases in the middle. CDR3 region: CASSLGGGELFF. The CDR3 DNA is TGTGCCAGCAGTCTGGGGGGCGGGGAGCTGTTTTTT.

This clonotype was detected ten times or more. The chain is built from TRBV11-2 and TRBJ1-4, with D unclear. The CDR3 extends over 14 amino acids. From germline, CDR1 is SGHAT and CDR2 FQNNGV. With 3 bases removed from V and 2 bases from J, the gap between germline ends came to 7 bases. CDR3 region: CASSFVGTNEKLFF. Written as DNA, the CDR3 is TGTGCCAGCAGCTTCGTGGGGACTAATGAAAAACTGTTTTTT.

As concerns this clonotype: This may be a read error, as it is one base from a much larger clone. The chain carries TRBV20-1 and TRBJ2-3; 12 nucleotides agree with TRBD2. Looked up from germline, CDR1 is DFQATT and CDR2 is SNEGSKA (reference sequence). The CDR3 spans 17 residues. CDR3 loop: CSARLLRTSGDTDMQYF. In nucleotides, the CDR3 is TGCAGTGCTAGACTTCTCAGGACTAGCGGGGACACAGATATGCAGTATTTT.

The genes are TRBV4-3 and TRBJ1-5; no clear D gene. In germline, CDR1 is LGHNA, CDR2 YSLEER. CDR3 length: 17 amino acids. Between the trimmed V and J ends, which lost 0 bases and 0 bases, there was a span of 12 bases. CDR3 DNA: TGCGCCAGCAGCCAAGAGCGGAGGTCCAGTAGCAATCAGCCCCAGCATTTT. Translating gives CASSQERRSSSNQPQHF.

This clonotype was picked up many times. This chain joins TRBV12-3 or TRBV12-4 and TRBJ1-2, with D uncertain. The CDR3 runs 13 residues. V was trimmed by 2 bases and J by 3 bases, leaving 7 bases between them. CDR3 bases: TGTGCCAGCAGTTTAACCGGTCACTATGGCTACACCTTC. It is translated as CASSLTGHYGYTF.

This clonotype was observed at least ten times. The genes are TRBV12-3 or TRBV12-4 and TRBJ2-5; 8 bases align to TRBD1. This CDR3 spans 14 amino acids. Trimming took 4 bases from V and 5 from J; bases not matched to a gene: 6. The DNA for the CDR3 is TGTGCCAGCAGTTCAGGGGGCCAGGGGGAGACCCAGTACTTC. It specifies CASSSGGQGETQYF.

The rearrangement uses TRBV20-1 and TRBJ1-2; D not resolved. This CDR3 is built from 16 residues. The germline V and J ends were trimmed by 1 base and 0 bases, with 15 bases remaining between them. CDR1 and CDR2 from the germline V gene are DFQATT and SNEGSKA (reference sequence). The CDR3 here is CSARVPWVVTNYGYTF. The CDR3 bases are TGCAGTGCTAGAGTCCCCTGGGTGGTGACTAACTATGGCTACACCTTC.

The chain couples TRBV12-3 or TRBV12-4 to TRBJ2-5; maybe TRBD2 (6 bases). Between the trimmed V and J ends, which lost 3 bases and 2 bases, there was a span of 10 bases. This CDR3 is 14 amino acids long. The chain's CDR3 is CASSFTGGQETQYF. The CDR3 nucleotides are TGTGCCAGCAGTTTCACAGGAGGGCAAGAGACCCAGTACTTC.

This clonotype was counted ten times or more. The DNA of the CDR3 is TGTGCCAGCACTTCCGGAATATTCGGTTTTGGGGAGACCCAGTACTTC. As protein: CASTSGIFGFGETQYF. The gene calls are TRBV6-2 or TRBV6-3 and TRBJ2-5, with unresolved D. The CDR3 sequence is 16 residues long. Germline V gene lookup returns CDR1 MNHEY and CDR2 SVGEGT. Trimming cost V 7 bases and J 5 bases, with 23 bases left between them.

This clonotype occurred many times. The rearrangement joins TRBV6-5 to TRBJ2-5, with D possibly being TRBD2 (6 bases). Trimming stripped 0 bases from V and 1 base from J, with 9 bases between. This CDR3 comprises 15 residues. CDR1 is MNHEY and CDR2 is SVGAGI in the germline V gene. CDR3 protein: CASSYSGGTQETQYF. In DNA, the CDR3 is TGTGCCAGCAGTTACTCTGGCGGGACCCAAGAGACCCAGTACTTC.

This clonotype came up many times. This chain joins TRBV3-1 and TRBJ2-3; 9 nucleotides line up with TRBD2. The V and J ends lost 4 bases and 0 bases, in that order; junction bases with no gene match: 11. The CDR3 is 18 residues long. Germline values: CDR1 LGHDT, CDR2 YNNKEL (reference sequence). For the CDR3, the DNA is TGTGCCAGCAGCCGAAGCGCAGCGGGGGGCACTAGCACAGATACGCAGTATTTT. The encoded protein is CASSRSAAGGTSTDTQYF.

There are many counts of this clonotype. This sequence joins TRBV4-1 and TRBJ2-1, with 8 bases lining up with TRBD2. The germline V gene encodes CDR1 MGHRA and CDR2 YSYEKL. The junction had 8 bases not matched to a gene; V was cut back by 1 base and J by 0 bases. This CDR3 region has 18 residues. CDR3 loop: CASSQGPTSESSYNEQFF. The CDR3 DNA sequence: TGCGCCAGCAGCCAAGGGCCGACTAGCGAGAGCTCCTACAATGAGCAGTTCTTC.

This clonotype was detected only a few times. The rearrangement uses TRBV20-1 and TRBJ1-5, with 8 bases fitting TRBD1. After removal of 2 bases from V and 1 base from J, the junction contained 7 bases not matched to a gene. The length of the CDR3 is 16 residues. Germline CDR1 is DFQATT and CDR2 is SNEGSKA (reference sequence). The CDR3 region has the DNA TGCAGTGCTAGACCCCTCGGACAGGGAAGCAATCAGCCCCAGCATTTT. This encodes CSARPLGQGSNQPQHF.

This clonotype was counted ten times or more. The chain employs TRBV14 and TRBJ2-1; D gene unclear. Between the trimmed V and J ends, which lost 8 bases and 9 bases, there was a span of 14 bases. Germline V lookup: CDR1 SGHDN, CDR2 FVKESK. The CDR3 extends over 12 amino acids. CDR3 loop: CASSIVIGEQFF. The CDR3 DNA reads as TGTGCCAGCTCGATCGTGATCGGTGAGCAGTTCTTC.

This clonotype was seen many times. Here the CDR3 DNA reads TGTGCCAGCAAAGGTCCATATGGCTACACCTTC. Protein: CASKGPYGYTF. The V and J genes are TRBV9 and TRBJ1-2; D uncertain. The CDR3 consists of 11 residues. Germline CDR1 reads SGDLS; CDR2 reads YYNGEE. The ends were cut back, 6 bases at V and 5 bases at J, with 8 bases in the middle. The full variable domain, rest sourced from reference TRBV9 and TRBJ1-2, is DSGVTQTPKHLITATGQRVTLRCSPRSGDLSVYWYQQSLDQGLQFLIQYYNGEERAKGNILERFSAQQFPDLHSELNLSSLELGDSALYFCASKGPYGYTFGSGTRLTVV.

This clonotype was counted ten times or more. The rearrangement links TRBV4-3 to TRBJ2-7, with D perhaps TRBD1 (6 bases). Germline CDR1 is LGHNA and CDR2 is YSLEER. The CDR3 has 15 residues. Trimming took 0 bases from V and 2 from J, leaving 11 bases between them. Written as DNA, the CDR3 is TGCGCCAGCAGCCAAGATCTTGGACAGACCTACGAGCAGTACGTC. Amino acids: CASSQDLGQTYEQYV.

This CDR3 reads CASTGFANSPLHF. The CDR3 coding sequence is TGTGCCAGCACCGGGTTTGCCAATTCACCCCTCCACTTT. This chain links TRBV6-5 with TRBJ1-6; D gene ambiguous. Germline V CDR1 and CDR2: MNHEY, SVGAGI. The CDR3 covers 13 residues. Trimming removed 7 bases from V and 7 bases from J, with 11 bases in between.

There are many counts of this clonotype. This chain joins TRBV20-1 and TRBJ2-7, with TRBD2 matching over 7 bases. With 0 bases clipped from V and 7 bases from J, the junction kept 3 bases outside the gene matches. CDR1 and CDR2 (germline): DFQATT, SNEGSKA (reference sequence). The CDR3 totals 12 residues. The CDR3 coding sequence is TGCAGTGCTAGAGATCGGGGGGAAGAGCAGTACGTC. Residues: CSARDRGEEQYV.

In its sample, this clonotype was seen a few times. The CDR3 DNA reads as TGCAGTGCTAGAGAACAGGGGGCTCCATACGAGCAGTACGTC. Its protein is CSAREQGAPYEQYV. The genes are TRBV20-1 and TRBJ2-7, with TRBD1 matching over 9 bases. After removal of 0 bases from V and 4 bases from J, the junction contained 4 bases not matched to a gene. In germline, CDR1 is DFQATT, CDR2 SNEGSKA (reference sequence). The CDR3 is 14 residues long.

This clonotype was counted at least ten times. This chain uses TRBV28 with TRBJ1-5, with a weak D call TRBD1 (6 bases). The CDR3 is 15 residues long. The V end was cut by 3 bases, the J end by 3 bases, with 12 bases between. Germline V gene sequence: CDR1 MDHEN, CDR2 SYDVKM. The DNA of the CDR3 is TGTGCCAGCAGTTTCGCGGGGGGCGCCAATCAGCCCCAGCATTTT. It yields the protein CASSFAGGANQPQHF.

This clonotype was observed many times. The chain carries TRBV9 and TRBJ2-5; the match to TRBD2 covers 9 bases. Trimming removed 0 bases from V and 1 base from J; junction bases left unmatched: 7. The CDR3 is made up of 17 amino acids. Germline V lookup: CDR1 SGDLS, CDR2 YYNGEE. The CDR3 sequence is CASSVGFETSGQETQYF. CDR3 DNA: TGTGCCAGCAGCGTAGGGTTCGAGACTAGCGGCCAAGAGACCCAGTACTTC.

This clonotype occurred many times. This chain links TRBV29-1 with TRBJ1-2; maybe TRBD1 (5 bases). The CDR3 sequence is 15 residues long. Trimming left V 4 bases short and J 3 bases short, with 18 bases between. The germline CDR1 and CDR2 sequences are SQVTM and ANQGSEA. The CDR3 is CSVVEEGRGDYGYTF. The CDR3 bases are TGCAGCGTTGTTGAGGAGGGGCGGGGAGACTATGGCTACACCTTC.